One and the same sample provided the 30 T cell receptor beta chains below, sequenced in a study of blood T cell repertoires in COVID-19. Method: immunoSEQ multiplex PCR; TCRdb's copy keeps in-frame clones and lacks some. The sample contains 250,000 or so clones, around four fifths of which appear only once. Input material: peripheral blood. Receptor source: a man in his 60s with acute or convalescent COVID-19.

V is TRBV7-6 and J is TRBJ2-5, with 7 bases lining up with TRBD2. This CDR3 has 13 amino acids. Germline V CDR1 and CDR2: SGHVS, FNYEAQ. The junction had 5 bases not matched to a gene; V was cut back by 5 bases and J by 5 bases. In nucleotides, the CDR3 is TGTGCCAGCAGCAGGACTAGTCGGGAGACCCAGTACTTC. This translates into CASSRTSRETQYF.

The chain combines TRBV6-2 or TRBV6-3 with TRBJ2-1; TRBD1 matches 8 bases. V was clipped by 2 bases and J by 6 bases; unmatched bases: 15. Germline assignment: CDR1 MNHEY and CDR2 SVGEGT. The CDR3 consists of 18 residues. The CDR3 bases are TGTGCCAGCAGTTACCTGCAGGGACAGGCCTCTCCACTCAATGAGCAGTTCTTC. It translates to CASSYLQGQASPLNEQFF.

The chain joins TRBV10-2 to TRBJ2-2; the D is unclear. Germline V lookup: CDR1 WSHSY, CDR2 SAAADI. This CDR3 has 14 residues. Trimming left V 6 bases short and J 2 bases short, with 10 bases between. The CDR3 coding sequence is TGCGCCAGCAGCCCTGGGCTTAACACCGGGGAGCTGTTTTTT. Encoded protein: CASSPGLNTGELFF.

This chain joins TRBV13 and TRBJ2-5; tentative D call: TRBD2 (7 bases). The CDR3 spans 16 residues. Germline V CDR1 and CDR2: PRHDT, FYEKMQ (reference sequence). V was pared by 4 bases and J by 7 bases, with 22 bases between. This CDR3 is CASSSQLGGARVTQYF. CDR3 nucleotides: TGTGCCAGCAGCTCTCAACTGGGGGGGGCGCGGGTGACCCAGTACTTC.

The V call is TRBV7-2, the J call TRBJ1-4; TRBD1 might be the D (5 bases). CDR1 and CDR2 (germline): SGHTA, FQGNSA. Trimming took 5 bases from V and 7 from J, leaving 17 bases between them. The CDR3 is made up of 15 amino acids. CDR3 nucleotides: TGTGCCAGCAGCCCCCGGACAACACAGAGTGAAAAACTGTTTTTT. This sequence encodes CASSPRTTQSEKLFF.

The V gene is TRBV19, the J gene TRBJ2-5; 8 bases line up with TRBD2. CDR3 length: 15 residues. CDR1 is LNHDA, CDR2 SQIVND, per germline (reference sequence). The V segment lost 7 bases and the J segment 0 bases; nucleotides outside the gene matches: 7. DNA of the CDR3: TGTGCCAGTACCCCGACTAGCGTTAACCAAGAGACCCAGTACTTC. This sequence encodes CASTPTSVNQETQYF.

The chain is built from TRBV6-2 or TRBV6-3 and TRBJ2-3; TRBD2 agrees at 8 bases. Germline trimming cut 0 bases from V and 0 bases from J; bases unmatched to any gene: 14. The germline gives CDR1 MNHEY, CDR2 SVGEGT. The CDR3 spans 20 residues. CDR3: CASSYSSAGGPTVSTDTQYF. In DNA form, the CDR3 reads TGTGCCAGCAGTTACTCGTCCGCGGGAGGCCCCACCGTTAGCACAGATACGCAGTATTTT.

This clone was seen only once. V is TRBV5-6 and J is TRBJ2-2; the match to TRBD1 covers 10 bases. The CDR3 has 15 residues. The germline V gene encodes CDR1 SGHDT and CDR2 YYEEEE. Unmatched junction bases numbered 5, after V lost 4 bases and J lost 5 bases. CDR3 residues: CASSAGTGVTGELFF. The CDR3 bases are TGTGCCAGCAGCGCCGGGACAGGGGTAACCGGGGAGCTGTTTTTT.

The rearrangement links TRBV30 to TRBJ1-6; D might be TRBD1 (6 bases). Germline CDR1 GTSNPN, CDR2 SVGIG (reference sequence). Trimming took 5 bases from V and 5 from J, leaving 7 bases between them. The CDR3 loop spans 12 amino acids. The CDR3 DNA reads as TGTGCCTGGGACAGGAATAATTCACCCCTCCACTTT. Translated: CAWDRNNSPLHF.

CDR3 bases: TGTGCCAGCAGCCTTGGGGGCATTAGCACTGAAGCTTTCTTT. The encoded protein is CASSLGGISTEAFF. This chain links TRBV3-1 (or the pseudogene TRBV3-2) with TRBJ1-1; maybe TRBD1 (6 bases). This CDR3 is 14 amino acids long. Germline CDR1 is LGHDT and CDR2 is YNNKEL (reference sequence). V gave up 4 bases and J gave up 4 bases, with 13 bases separating them.

This clone came up once. CDR3 nucleotide sequence: TGTGCCAGCAGTTACTTGGCAGGTTCTGAAGCTTTCTTT. It codes for CASSYLAGSEAFF. This rearrangement joins TRBV6-5 to TRBJ1-1; D call uncertain. CDR1 MNHEY and CDR2 SVGAGI come from the germline V gene. V dropped 1 base and J dropped 6 bases, with 9 bases sitting between them. The CDR3 spans 13 residues.

The gene calls are TRBV7-9 and TRBJ1-6; D gene uncertain. Germline V gene data show CDR1 as SEHNR and CDR2 as FQNEAQ (reference sequence). The CDR3 has 14 residues. With 5 bases removed from V and 8 bases from J, the gap between germline ends came to 13 bases. The chain's CDR3 is CASSARVSYSPLHF. DNA of the CDR3: TGTGCCAGCAGCGCTCGGGTCTCGTATTCACCCCTCCACTTT.

The chain combines TRBV7-8 with TRBJ1-1; 9 bases are shared with TRBD1. The germline V gene has CDR1 SGHVS and CDR2 FQNEAQ. The V segment lost 4 bases and the J segment 5 bases; nucleotides outside the gene matches: 11. The CDR3 has 16 amino acids. CDR3 DNA sequence: TGTGCCAGCAGCTCGTCCACAGGGGGCAGGGGGACTGAAGCTTTCTTT. Translation gives CASSSSTGGRGTEAFF.

The J gene is TRBJ2-1, the V gene TRBV6-2 or TRBV6-3; 8 nucleotides line up with TRBD2. The CDR3 length is 15 residues. J was trimmed by 3 bases and V by 6 bases; bases with no gene match: 7. CDR1 is MNHEY, CDR2 SVGEGT, per germline. CDR3 in amino acids: CASSPGLGVYNEQFF. CDR3 nucleotide sequence: TGTGCCAGCAGCCCGGGACTAGGGGTCTACAATGAGCAGTTCTTC.

V usage is TRBV3-1 (or the pseudogene TRBV3-2) and J usage is TRBJ2-5, with 12 bases that match TRBD2. The CDR3 contains 16 residues. V dropped 0 bases and J dropped 4; count of bases not matched to a gene: 3. CDR1 and CDR2 from the germline V gene are LGHDT and YNNKEL (reference sequence). The CDR3 spells CASSQDLAGGLETQYF. The CDR3 nucleotides are TGTGCCAGCAGCCAAGATCTAGCGGGGGGGCTAGAGACCCAGTACTTC.

V usage is TRBV19 and J usage is TRBJ1-1; no firm D call. This CDR3 region has 14 residues. V lost 2 bases and J 1 base, leaving 8 bases between the germline ends. CDR1 is LNHDA, CDR2 SQIVND, per germline (reference sequence). The CDR3 coding sequence is TGTGCCAGTAGTATAATGGGCAAGAACACTGAAGCTTTCTTT. Protein sequence: CASSIMGKNTEAFF.

The rearrangement links TRBV15 to TRBJ1-4, with D possibly TRBD1 on 6 matching bases. V was trimmed by 0 bases and J by 8 bases, leaving 10 bases between them. The CDR3 consists of 14 residues. The germline CDR1 and CDR2 sequences are LNHNV and YYDKDF (reference sequence). The CDR3 nucleotides are TGTGCCACCAGCAGAGATACAGGGTACGAAAAACTGTTTTTT. Protein: CATSRDTGYEKLFF.

The chain's CDR3 is CASNPTSGKPLAKNIQYF. Here the CDR3 DNA reads TGCGCCAGCAACCCGACTAGCGGGAAGCCCCTAGCCAAAAACATTCAGTACTTC. The chain couples TRBV10-1 to TRBJ2-4; 11 bases align to TRBD2. With V trimmed by 7 bases and J by 0 bases, 11 bases remained unmatched. Germline assignment: CDR1 WNHNN and CDR2 SYGVQD (reference sequence). This CDR3 spans 18 amino acids.

This clone was counted between two and nine times. This chain joins TRBV13 and TRBJ1-2, with 12 bases matching TRBD1. CDR3 size: 15 residues. V gave up 5 bases and J gave up 6 bases; unmatched junction bases: 7. Per germline, CDR1 PRHDT and CDR2 FYEKMQ (reference sequence). The CDR3 reads CASSNRDRGRDGYTF. Written as DNA, the CDR3 is TGTGCCAGCAGCAACCGGGACAGGGGGCGAGATGGCTACACCTTC.

The J gene is TRBJ2-2, the V gene TRBV5-8, with TRBD2 matching over 7 bases. V lost 2 bases to trimming and J lost 0 bases; unmatched junction nucleotides: 1. From germline, CDR1 is SGHTS and CDR2 YDEGEE. The CDR3 consists of 15 residues. The CDR3 nucleotides are TGTGCCAGCAGCTTACGGGGGGCGAACACCGGGGAGCTGTTTTTT. Its translation: CASSLRGANTGELFF.

The V call is TRBV19, the J call TRBJ2-5; 13 nucleotides line up with TRBD2. Germline V gene sequence: CDR1 LNHDA, CDR2 SQIVND (reference sequence). CDR3 size: 14 residues. V lost 8 bases, J lost 5 bases, and 5 bases stayed unmatched. The CDR3 DNA reads as TGTGCCAGTGCCGGACTAGCGGGAGTGGAGACCCAGTACTTC. Its translation is CASAGLAGVETQYF.

The chain links TRBV7-9 to TRBJ2-7, with D maybe TRBD1 (5 bases). The CDR3 extends over 12 amino acids. Germline V gene lookup returns CDR1 SEHNR and CDR2 FQNEAQ (reference sequence). The CDR3 DNA follows: TGTGCGGAAGGGGCAGACTCCTACGAGCAGTACTTC. Its translation: CAEGADSYEQYF.

J is TRBJ1-2 and V is TRBV30; D possibly corresponds to TRBD1 (6 bases). CDR1 GTSNPN and CDR2 SVGIG come from the germline V gene (reference sequence). This CDR3 comprises 14 residues. V gave up 5 bases and J gave up 6 bases, with 19 bases separating them. CDR3 bases: TGTGCCTGGGGGAAGTCACACCAGGGGAATGGCTACACCTTC. Encoded protein: CAWGKSHQGNGYTF. The full variable domain, rest sourced from reference TRBV30 and TRBJ1-2, is SQTIHQWPATLVQPVGSPLSLECTVEGTSNPNLYWYRQAAGRGLQLLFYSVGIGQISSEVPQNLSASRPQDRQFILSSKKLLLSDSGFYLCAWGKSHQGNGYTFGSGTRLTVV.

The chain joins TRBV6-5 to TRBJ1-6; D possibly corresponds to TRBD1 (5 bases). V gave up 7 bases and J gave up 0 bases, with 7 bases separating them. The germline V gene has CDR1 MNHEY and CDR2 SVGAGI. The CDR3 sequence is 14 residues long. As DNA, the CDR3 is TGTGCCAGCATGGGGGGCTCCTATAATTCACCCCTCCACTTT. It encodes CASMGGSYNSPLHF.

This clone was detected a few times. The chain joins TRBV11-2 to TRBJ1-2; D gene uncertain. V was cut by 3 bases and J by 5 bases, with 10 bases left in between. The CDR3 contains 13 residues. CDR1 and CDR2 from the germline V gene are SGHAT and FQNNGV. This CDR3 reads CASSLSAEYGYTF. CDR3 in DNA: TGTGCCAGCAGCTTGAGCGCGGAGTATGGCTACACCTTC.

This clone was seen a few times. The rearrangement uses TRBV9 and TRBJ2-7, with TRBD2 matching 9 bases. V trimming: 0 bases; J trimming: 0 bases; junction bases outside the gene matches: 4. CDR1 SGDLS and CDR2 YYNGEE come from the germline V gene. The CDR3 length is 16 residues. The CDR3 region has the DNA TGTGCCAGCAGCGTAGGGAATAGCGGGAGCTCCTACGAGCAGTACTTC. Its protein is CASSVGNSGSSYEQYF.

On this clone: A junction end diverges from the germline sequence, so it may reflect a read error. The chain couples TRBV7-9 to TRBJ1-1, with TRBD1 as a possible D gene (6 bases). CDR3 length: 15 residues. Germline CDR1 reads SEHNR; CDR2 reads FQNEAQ (reference sequence). The CDR3 loop is CASSHPAGQNTEAFF. The CDR3 nucleotides read TGTGCCAGCAGTCATCCCGCCGGACAGAATACTGAAGCCTTCTTT.

The chain is built from TRBV14 and TRBJ2-3; the match to TRBD2 covers 15 bases. CDR1 SGHDN and CDR2 FVKESK come from the germline V gene. Trimming took 4 bases from V and 6 from J; bases not matched to a gene: 5. The CDR3 spans 16 residues. The CDR3 region has the DNA TGTGCCAGCAGCCTCGGACTAGCGGGGGGGCCTGATACGCAGTATTTT. Its protein product is CASSLGLAGGPDTQYF.

The V gene is TRBV2, the J gene TRBJ1-2, with D possibly being TRBD1 (6 bases). The V end lost 4 bases, the J end lost 4 bases, and 10 bases lay between the germline ends. Looked up from germline, CDR1 is SNHLY and CDR2 is FYNNEI. The CDR3 is 13 amino acids. The CDR3 DNA reads as TGTGCCAGCAGTGGGACAGCCCTCTATGGCTACACCTTC. This codes for CASSGTALYGYTF.

This chain uses TRBV18 with TRBJ1-3; TRBD1 matches 7 bases. This CDR3 is 15 amino acids long. Per the germline V gene, CDR1 is KGHSH and CDR2 is LQKENI. V gave up 5 bases and J gave up 0 bases; unmatched junction bases: 4. Here the CDR3 DNA reads TGTGCCAGCTCAGACAGGGTGGTCTCTGGAAACACCATATATTTT. Amino acids: CASSDRVVSGNTIYF.